This T cell receptor (beta chain) was retrieved from a study of identical twins (dated by TCRdb to 2016 to 2018). For the study in its entirety: To test whether fetal clonotypes persist, the study used deep sequencing on TCR alpha and beta repertoires from monozygotic twins, unrelated adults of various ages, and cord blood. To rule out contamination, the twin experiments were replicated at different times with different library preparation protocols. What the work shows at the level of the full study, not this receptor alone: Because the same donors could not be followed over many years, the conclusions depended on cross-sectional statistical analysis. Fewer insertions were carried by abundant cord blood beta clonotypes; a weaker similar trend was observed in young adult naive repertoires, while no such trend was observed in memory repertoires. The excess sharing between twins in beta out-of-frame sequences was weaker because fewer shared sequences reduced the signal-to-noise ratio. Out-of-frame TCR alpha sharing in monozygotic twins was systematically underestimated by recombination models, whereas sharing between unrelated individuals was in agreement with the recombination models. Compared with coincidental sharing between unrelated individuals, out-of-frame TCR alpha sequences shared between twins showed an excess of sequences with low generation probability. Invariant T cells such as MAIT and iNKT could partly confound zero-insertion analyses, though diverse VJ usage argued against this for most clonotypes.

V was cut back by 2 bases and J by 2 bases, leaving a gap of 13 bases between them. The CDR3 numbers 15 residues from cysteine through phenylalanine. Only CDR3 DNA is held: 45 bases, read in frame from base 1. The germline V gene encodes CDR1 MNHEY and CDR2 SVGEGT. Only healthy Caucasian donors were included. The twin cohort comprised three pairs of female monozygotic twins, all aged roughly 18 to 30 years. Positive isolation kits from Invitrogen were used to isolate CD4+ and CD8+ T cell populations. This clonotype has only a few counts. This receptor's antigen is unknown. No base-level quality is on record; no much larger clone is a single base apart. Library preparation used 5' RACE. The sequencing machine was an Illumina HiSeq 2000. Template switching added a universal primer binding site, and the final cDNA carried a unique molecular identifier that allowed TCR cDNA molecules to be counted accurately. Specific primers in the conserved constant-segment region were used to synthesize first-strand cDNA for the TCR alpha and beta chains. To control for contamination, every cDNA library carried two barcodes: a SMART-Mk sample barcode plus Illumina barcodes. TruSeq adapter sequences and Illumina sample barcodes were added in two successive PCR steps. The Illumina HiSeq platform was used with custom primers to sequence TCR alpha and beta cDNA libraries. As for how the authors treated the data: MiGEC processed the raw reads to extract unique molecular identifiers, while MiXCR was used to determine the CDR3 positions. Recombination models were inferred per individual with the repgenHMM and IGoR tools using an EM algorithm. The tcR package in R was used for shared clonotype analysis, with sharing normalized by the product of cloneset sizes. To study raw recombination free of thymic and clonal selection effects, out-of-frame nonproductive sequences were analyzed. TCRdb trimmed public reads at Q25 via fastp, called clones via MiXCR and kept in-frame beta chains. Each CDR3 protein appears once, grouped with its most common genes and DNA. TCRdb's processing, not the study's, gives the V and J calls here. The sample contains under 500,000 distinct CDR3 sequences, approximately 15% of them found a single time. About 1% of the sample rests with the top ten.

This same sample was also part of a study on yellow fever vaccine responses in identical twins. The second study's authors report: The authors reported that the T cell response to vaccination in identical twins appeared partly convergent and partly personalized. Focusing on identical twins, the study followed the T cell clones that responded to the vaccine, and did so with precision.

The specimen was CD4+ T cells sorted from blood. The chain links TRBV6-2 or TRBV6-3 with TRBJ2-7; the D gene lacks a confident call. The origin of this receptor is a woman under 30 in good health. The DNA sequence reads TGTGCCAGCAGTTACCCGACGTCGATCCCCTACGAGCAGTACTTC. Protein translation: CASSYPTSIPYEQYF.